The 7 T cell receptor beta chains below all came from one sample that was sequenced in a study of shared T cell receptors in the human thymus. TCRdb's table, derived via immunoSEQ multiplex PCR, lists solely in-frame clones and lacks some. The sample carries hundreds of thousands of clones, around three quarters recorded once. These data also featured in a second study, about human thymus T cells.

The sequencing input was thymocytes. The receptors were gathered from a boy younger than two with a congenital heart defect.

This clone appeared once. J is TRBJ2-5 and V is TRBV19, with 12 bases lining up with TRBD2. CDR3 size: 15 residues. The ends lost 5 bases at V and 9 bases at J; junction bases unmatched: 10. Germline V gene data show CDR1 as LNHDA and CDR2 as SQIVND (reference sequence). CDR3 sequence: CASSLAGGGKLAQYF. CDR3 DNA: TGTGCCAGTAGTCTAGCGGGAGGGGGCAAGTTGGCCCAGTACTTC.

This chain joins TRBV27 and TRBJ2-1; D is perhaps TRBD2 (7 bases). The V gene's germline CDR1 is MNHEY and CDR2 SMNVEV (reference sequence). CDR3 length equals 18 residues. V was trimmed by 3 bases and J by 6 bases, leaving 24 bases between them. CDR3 in DNA: TGTGCCAGCAGTTTCCAGGGAGGGGGAACTAGGATTCCCAATGAGCAGTTCTTC. Its translation is CASSFQGGGTRIPNEQFF.

This clone has a handful of counts. CDR3 sequence (DNA): TGTGCCAGCAGTGAGCGGGAGCGAAGAGGGTTGAATGAGCAGTTCTTC. This codes for CASSERERRGLNEQFF. J is TRBJ2-1 and V is TRBV6-4; TRBD2 matches 7 bases. The germline gives CDR1 MRHNA, CDR2 SNTAGT. CDR3 size: 16 residues. After removal of 3 bases from V and 7 bases from J, the junction contained 12 bases not matched to a gene.

V gene TRBV4-2 combines with J gene TRBJ2-2; D unresolved. Germline CDR1 is LGHNA and CDR2 is YNFKEQ. This CDR3 comprises 16 residues. The V end was cut by 2 bases, the J end by 5 bases, with 15 bases between. Written as DNA, the CDR3 is TGTGCCAGCAGCCAAAGAACTAACTACACGACCGGGGAGCTGTTTTTT. Its translation: CASSQRTNYTTGELFF.

This chain links TRBV6-5 with TRBJ2-1, with 7 nucleotides matching TRBD2. With 5 bases clipped from V and 9 bases from J, the junction kept 10 bases outside the gene matches. The CDR3 contains 14 residues. Germline V CDR1 and CDR2: MNHEY, SVGAGI. Written as DNA, the CDR3 is TGTGCCAGCAGTAGGGGAGGGTTCCCTACTGAGCAGTTCTTC. Its translation: CASSRGGFPTEQFF.

This clone was detected once. The J gene is TRBJ2-3, the V gene TRBV7-7; TRBD2 matches 9 bases. The germline V gene encodes CDR1 SSHAT and CDR2 FNYEAQ (reference sequence). The V gene end was trimmed by 5 bases and the J gene end by 0 bases; junction bases not matched to a gene: 21. This CDR3 is built from 21 residues. The DNA of the CDR3 is TGTGCCAGCAGCAAAAATATGGGACTAGCCCGATCCCCGGTTAGCACAGATACGCAGTATTTT. This encodes CASSKNMGLARSPVSTDTQYF.

The V gene is TRBV6-5, the J gene TRBJ2-1; D is ambiguous. Germline CDR1 and CDR2: MNHEY and SVGAGI. Trimming shortened V by 3 bases and J by 0 bases, and 9 bases separated the two germline ends. CDR3 length: 15 residues. The CDR3 here is CASSYDTCSYNEQFF. The CDR3 nucleotides read TGTGCCAGCAGTTATGACACCTGCTCCTACAATGAGCAGTTCTTC.